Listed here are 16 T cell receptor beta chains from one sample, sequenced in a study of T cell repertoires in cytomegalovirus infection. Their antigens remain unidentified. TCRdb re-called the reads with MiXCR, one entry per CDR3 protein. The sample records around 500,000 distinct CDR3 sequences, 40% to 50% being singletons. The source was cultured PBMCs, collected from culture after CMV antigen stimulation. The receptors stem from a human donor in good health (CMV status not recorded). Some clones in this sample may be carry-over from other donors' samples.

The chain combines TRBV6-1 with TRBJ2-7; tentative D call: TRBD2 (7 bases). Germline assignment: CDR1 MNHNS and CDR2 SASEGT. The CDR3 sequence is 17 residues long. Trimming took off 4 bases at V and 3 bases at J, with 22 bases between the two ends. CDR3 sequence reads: CASSGWGGPEQNYEQYF. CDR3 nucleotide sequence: TGTGCCAGCAGTGGGTGGGGGGGGCCGGAGCAAAACTACGAGCAGTACTTC.

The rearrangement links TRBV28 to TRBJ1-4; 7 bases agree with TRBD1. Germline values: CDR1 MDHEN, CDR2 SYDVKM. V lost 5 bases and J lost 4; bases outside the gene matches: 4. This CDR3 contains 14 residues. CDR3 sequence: CASSRGQINEKLFF. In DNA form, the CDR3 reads TGTGCCAGCAGTCGGGGACAGATTAATGAAAAACTGTTTTTT.

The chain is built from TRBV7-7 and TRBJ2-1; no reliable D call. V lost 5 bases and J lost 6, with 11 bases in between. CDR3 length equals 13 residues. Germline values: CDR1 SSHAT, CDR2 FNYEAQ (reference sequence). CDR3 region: CASSTFQGNEQFF. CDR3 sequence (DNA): TGTGCCAGCAGCACATTCCAAGGCAATGAGCAGTTCTTC.

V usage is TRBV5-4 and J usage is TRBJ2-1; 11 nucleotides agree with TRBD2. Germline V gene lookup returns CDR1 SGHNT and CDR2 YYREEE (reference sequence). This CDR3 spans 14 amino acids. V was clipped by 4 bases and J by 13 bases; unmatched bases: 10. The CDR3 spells CASSDELGLAVQFF. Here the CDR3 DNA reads TGTGCCAGCAGCGACGAGCTGGGACTAGCGGTCCAGTTCTTC.

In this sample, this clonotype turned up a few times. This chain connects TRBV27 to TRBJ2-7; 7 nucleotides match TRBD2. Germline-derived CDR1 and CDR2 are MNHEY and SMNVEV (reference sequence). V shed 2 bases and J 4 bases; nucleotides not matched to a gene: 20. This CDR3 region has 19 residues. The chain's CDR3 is CASSLQSGEKAGEGYEQYF. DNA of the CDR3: TGTGCCAGCAGTTTACAAAGCGGGGAGAAGGCTGGCGAGGGGTACGAGCAGTACTTC.

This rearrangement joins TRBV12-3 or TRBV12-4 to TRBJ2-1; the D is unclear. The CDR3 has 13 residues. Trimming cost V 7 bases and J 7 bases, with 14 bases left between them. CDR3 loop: CASTFLSTNEQFF. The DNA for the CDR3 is TGTGCCAGCACCTTTCTAAGTACGAATGAGCAGTTCTTC.

CDR3 bases: TGTGCCAGCTCATATCAAACAGGAGAAGGTGAGCAGTTCTTC. Its translation is CASSYQTGEGEQFF. This sequence joins TRBV18 and TRBJ2-1; D is possibly TRBD1 (5 bases). V shed 5 bases and J shed 9 bases, with 17 bases lying between them. CDR1 and CDR2 (germline): KGHSH, LQKENI. The CDR3 sequence is 14 residues long.

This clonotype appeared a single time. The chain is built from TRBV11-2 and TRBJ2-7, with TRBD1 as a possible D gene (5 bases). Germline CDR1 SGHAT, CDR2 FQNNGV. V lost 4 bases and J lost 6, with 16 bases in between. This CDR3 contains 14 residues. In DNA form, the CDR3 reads TGTGCCAGCAGCTCGACAGTAACCAGGACCGAGCAGTACTTC. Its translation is CASSSTVTRTEQYF.

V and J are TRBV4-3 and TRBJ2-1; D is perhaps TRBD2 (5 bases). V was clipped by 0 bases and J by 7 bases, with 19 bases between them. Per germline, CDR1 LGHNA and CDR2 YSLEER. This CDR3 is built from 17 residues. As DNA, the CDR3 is TGCGCCAGCAGCCAAGAGCTTGGGTACGGGGAAATTAATGAGCAGTTCTTC. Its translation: CASSQELGYGEINEQFF.

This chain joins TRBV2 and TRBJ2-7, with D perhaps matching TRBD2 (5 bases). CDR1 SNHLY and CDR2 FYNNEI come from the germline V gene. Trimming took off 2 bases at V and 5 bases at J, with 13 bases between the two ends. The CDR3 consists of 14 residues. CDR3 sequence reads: CASSELDVGDEQYF. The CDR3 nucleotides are TGTGCCAGCAGTGAACTGGACGTCGGGGACGAGCAGTACTTC. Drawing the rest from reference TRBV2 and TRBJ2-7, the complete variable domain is EPEVTQTPSHQVTQMGQEVILRCVPISNHLYFYWYRQILGQKVEFLVSFYNNEISEKSEIFDDQFSVERPDGSNFTLKIRSTKLEDSAMYFCASSELDVGDEQYFGPGTRLTVT.

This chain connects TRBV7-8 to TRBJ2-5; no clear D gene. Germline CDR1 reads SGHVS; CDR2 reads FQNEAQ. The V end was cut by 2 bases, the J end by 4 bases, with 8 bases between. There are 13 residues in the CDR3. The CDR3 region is CASSLPNRETQYF. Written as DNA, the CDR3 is TGTGCCAGCAGCTTACCGAACCGAGAGACCCAGTACTTC.

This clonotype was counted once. The CDR3, as DNA: TGCGCCAGCAGCCGAGGACTAGCGGGAGGCTCCTACAATGAGCAGTTCTTC. Protein: CASSRGLAGGSYNEQFF. The genes are TRBV4-3 and TRBJ2-1, with TRBD2 identical over 14 bases. The V gene's germline CDR1 is LGHNA and CDR2 YSLEER. V shed 4 bases, J shed 0 bases, and the junction held 2 bases outside the gene matches. This CDR3 comprises 17 residues.

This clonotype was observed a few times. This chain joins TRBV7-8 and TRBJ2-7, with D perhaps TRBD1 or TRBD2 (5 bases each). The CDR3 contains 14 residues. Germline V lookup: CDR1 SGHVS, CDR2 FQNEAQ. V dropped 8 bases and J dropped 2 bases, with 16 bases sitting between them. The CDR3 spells CASLSPGRAYEQYF. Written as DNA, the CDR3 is TGTGCCAGCTTGAGTCCGGGACGGGCCTACGAGCAGTACTTC.

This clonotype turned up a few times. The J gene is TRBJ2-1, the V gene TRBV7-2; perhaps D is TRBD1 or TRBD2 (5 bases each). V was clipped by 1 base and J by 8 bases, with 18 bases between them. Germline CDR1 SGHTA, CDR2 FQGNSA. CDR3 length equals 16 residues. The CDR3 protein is CASSLGRIRGDYEQFF. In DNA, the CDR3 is TGTGCCAGCAGCTTAGGCCGAATAAGAGGGGATTATGAGCAGTTCTTC.

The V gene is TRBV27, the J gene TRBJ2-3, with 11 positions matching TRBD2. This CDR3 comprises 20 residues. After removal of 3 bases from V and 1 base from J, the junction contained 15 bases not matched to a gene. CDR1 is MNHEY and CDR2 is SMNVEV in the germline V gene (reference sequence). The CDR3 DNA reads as TGTGCCAGCAGTTTGGACTCTTGGGCTAGCGGGAGGACCGGCACAGATACGCAGTATTTT. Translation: CASSLDSWASGRTGTDTQYF.

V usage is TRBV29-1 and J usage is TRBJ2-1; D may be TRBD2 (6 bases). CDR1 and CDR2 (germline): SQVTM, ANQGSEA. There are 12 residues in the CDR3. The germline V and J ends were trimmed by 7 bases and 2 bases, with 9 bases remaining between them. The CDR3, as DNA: TGCAGCGGGAGGGGAACCTACAATGAGCAGTTCTTC. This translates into CSGRGTYNEQFF.